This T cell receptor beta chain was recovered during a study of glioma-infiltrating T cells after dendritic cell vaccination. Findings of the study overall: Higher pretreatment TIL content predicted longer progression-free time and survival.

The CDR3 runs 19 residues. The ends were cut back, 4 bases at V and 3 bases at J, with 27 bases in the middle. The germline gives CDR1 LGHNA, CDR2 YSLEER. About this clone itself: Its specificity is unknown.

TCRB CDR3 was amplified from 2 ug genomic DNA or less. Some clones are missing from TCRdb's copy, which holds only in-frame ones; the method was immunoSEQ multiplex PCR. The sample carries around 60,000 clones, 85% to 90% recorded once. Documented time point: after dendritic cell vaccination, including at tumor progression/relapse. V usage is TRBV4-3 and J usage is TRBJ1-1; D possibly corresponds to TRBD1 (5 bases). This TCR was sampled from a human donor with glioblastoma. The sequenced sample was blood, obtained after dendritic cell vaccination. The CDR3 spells CASSLYPVGAGGVDTEAFF. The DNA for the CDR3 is TGCGCCAGCAGCCTGTATCCGGTAGGGGCAGGCGGCGTAGACACTGAAGCTTTCTTT.